This TCR beta chain derives from a study of OX40 agonist ivuxolimab in advanced cancers. This table comes from immunoSEQ multiplex PCR, and its TCRdb copy is limited to in-frame clones, with some not included. The data contain some 80,000 clones, about 80% of them singletons. This CDR3 has 14 residues. CDR1 and CDR2 (germline): SGHNT, YYREEE (reference sequence). Trimming cost V 2 bases and J 4 bases; bases outside gene matches: 5. Study results and limitations: Both blood CD4+ and CD8+ T cells showed clonal growth by week 6 at 0.1 to 3.0 mg/kg.

As to this clone: Its antigen is not identified.

The rearrangement joins TRBV5-4 to TRBJ1-2, with 7 bases fitting TRBD1. This sequence originates from an adult with an advanced solid tumor such as melanoma, head and neck, liver or kidney cancer. Sequencing was performed on CD4+ or CD8+ T cells sorted from blood, taken in a trial of the OX40 agonist ivuxolimab. The chain's CDR3 is CASSFRQGGYGYTF. For the CDR3, the DNA is TGTGCCAGCAGCTTTAGACAGGGAGGCTATGGCTACACCTTC.